This TCR beta chain was observed in a study of T cells in Graves' hyperthyroidism and ophthalmopathy (dated by TCRdb to between 2019 and 2020). Concerning the study at large: Peripheral blood was collected at initial diagnosis, before any treatment. TCR V-J signatures able to tell the groups apart were searched for in a discovery cohort of approximately 95 patients, of whom about 40 had Graves' ophthalmopathy and 55 to 60 had stable Graves' hyperthyroidism. Prospective prediction of ophthalmopathy was tested in an independent validation cohort consisting of 18 to 20 hyperthyroidism patients and approximately 16 patients who later progressed to ophthalmopathy. The roughly 91 discovery patients were randomly split 7:3 into training and test sets. In addition, the study compared T-cell repertoires in thyroid tissue and in blood from about 6 Graves' hyperthyroidism patients. After sampling, hyperthyroidism patients received methimazole starting at 30 mg daily, and ophthalmopathy patients received high-dose intravenous methylprednisolone. The paper reports TCR Vbeta CDR3 sequencing of more than 120 peripheral blood samples: 43 ophthalmopathy, under 85 hyperthyroidism and around 17 progressor patients.

This clonotype showed up many times. Its antigen is currently not known. Within one base of it there is no much larger clone, and no base qualities were kept. The CDR3 spans 13 residues, from the cysteine through the phenylalanine. Solely the CDR3 DNA is kept, with 39 bases framed from the first base. According to the germline V gene, CDR1 reads SGDLS and CDR2 reads YYNGEE. V is cut by 0 bases and J by 7 bases, and the space between the germline ends is 11 bases. General study outcomes and caveats: During validation, the model predicted progression to ophthalmopathy a median of approximately six months ahead of onset, with around 71% sensitivity and 72% to 80% specificity. A model built on a 13 V-J signature distinguished ophthalmopathy from stable hyperthyroidism, reaching about 88% sensitivity and around 81% specificity in cross-validation and 80%/75% in testing. Most expanded thyroid clonotypes (frequency above 0.001) were also found in blood, which suggests that blood repertoires may mirror thyroid immune responses. No statistical method was used to set the sample size in advance, and investigators knew the group allocation.

Graves' hyperthyroidism was defined as stable when no progression to ophthalmopathy occurred over 18 months of follow-up. Hyperthyroidism patients were aged 18 to 65 years and newly diagnosed, with disease duration of less than 2 months. Patients with uncontrolled infections, other autoimmune diseases, pregnancy or lactation were excluded. Diagnoses were established on the basis of clinical symptoms, serum thyroxine and TRAb, thyroid ultrasound, and orbital computed tomography. PBMCs were isolated from roughly 10 ml of fresh peripheral blood by Ficoll-Paque density gradient centrifugation. Trizol reagent was used to extract total RNA, and RNA quality was then checked on an Agilent 2100 Bioanalyzer. The TCR beta CDR3 regions were amplified from the RNA transcripts. For the first round of RT-PCR on the TCR CDR3, the HTBI primer set was used together with the Qiagen OneStep RT-PCR kit. Libraries were constructed in a second round of multiplex PCR, after which size selection and purification were carried out. The libraries were sequenced on an Illumina HiSeq2000 using paired-end 100 bp reads. The authors' analysis ran thus. SOAPnuke was used to process the raw data, throwing out any read that contained adapters or uncalled bases, had a mean Phred below 15, or lacked an exact constant-primer or identifier match. COPE v1.2.5 was used to merge the high-quality paired reads, and each unique nucleotide sequence was defined as a clonotype. MiTCR v1.1 was used to align clonotypes to the IMGT TRBV, TRBD and TRBJ reference segments. The analysis included only V-J combinations with a frequency above 0.0001, which together covered more than 99% of the repertoires. A TCS score was defined as the ratio between F50 (clonal expansion) and ExV (chaos), using BLOSUM62-based TCRdist between CDR3 peptides within each V-J. Welch's t-statistics and random forest reduced just over 500 V-J features to 10 to 15, which were used in a naive Bayes classifier (R e1071). TCRdb cleaned the public reads at Q25 with fastp, built clones with MiXCR and kept in-frame beta chains. Each CDR3 protein gets just one entry, which takes the most common genes and DNA from the rows behind it. The V and J calls and clone size are TCRdb's, not the authors'. The sample table lists 600,000 to 900,000 distinct CDR3 sequences, about 17% of them with a count of one. Roughly 8% of the sample is in the top ten clones.

The rearrangement joined TRBV9 to TRBJ2-7; the D gene is perhaps TRBD2, on 5 matching bases. Sequencing was performed on blood. This clonotype was obtained from a young man with Graves' hyperthyroidism. The DNA sequence is as follows: TGTGCCAGCAGCGTAGGACTAAAAGGGGAGCAGTACTTC. It codes for CASSVGLKGEQYF. When the CDR3 is completed using the reference TRBV9 and TRBJ2-7 genes on either side, the full variable domain is DSGVTQTPKHLITATGQRVTLRCSPRSGDLSVYWYQQSLDQGLQFLIQYYNGEERAKGNILERFSAQQFPDLHSELNLSSLELGDSALYFCASSVGLKGEQYFGPGTRLTVT.